Here is one T cell receptor beta chain with its context. A junction end diverges from the germline sequence, so it may reflect a read error. Profiled with immunoSEQ multiplex PCR; TCRdb holds only in-frame clones, not every one. The table lists 150,000 to 200,000 clones, around 92% of them singletons, with approximately 0.97% in the top ten. The germline V gene has CDR1 SGHTA and CDR2 FQGNSA. The CDR3 totals 14 residues. This specimen belongs to a study of T cell responses to AZD1222 COVID-19 vaccine. V is TRBV7-2 and J is TRBJ1-1, with D hard to call. The source material was peripheral blood, sampled on day 0 of AZD1222 vaccination. The sequence came from an adult in good health. The CDR3 loop reads CASSFDGNSFETFF. DNA for the CDR3: TGTGCCAGCAGCTTCGACGGAAATAGTTTTGAAACTTTCTTT.